These 15 T cell receptor beta chains share one sample of origin, sequenced in a study of regulatory T cells in long-lasting Graves disease. Indicated time point: persistent/refractory GD, antithyroid drugs over 5 years with positive TRAb. RNA extracted from PBMCs served as the sequencing template. Combining iRepertoire HTBI primers with Arm-PCR of CDR3 regions, the authors built TCR beta libraries. MiXCR was run by TCRdb on the multiplex PCR reads, yielding one entry per CDR3 protein. The sample has about 340,000 distinct CDR3 sequences, around 20% seen once; the top ten hold 25% to 35%. The sample in question was peripheral blood mononuclear cells (PBMCs), obtained when the disease was refractory, from a patient treated with antithyroid drugs. Receptors originate from a female donor with Graves disease.

The table lists this clonotype with a few counts. The CDR3 sequence is CASSSWEGFLGNTIYF. CDR3 DNA sequence: TGTGCCAGCAGTTCCTGGGAGGGTTTTCTTGGAAACACCATATATTTT. This rearrangement joins TRBV6-2 or TRBV6-3 to TRBJ1-3; D not certain. Germline V gene sequence: CDR1 MNHEY, CDR2 SVGEGT. The CDR3 is 16 residues long. Trimming stripped 4 bases from V and 3 bases from J, with 16 bases between.

This clonotype was counted only a few times. In nucleotides, the CDR3 is TGTGCCAGCAGCTTAGCCGGGACAGGGCATCTTTTTGGCGGGGAGCTGTTTTTT. Protein: CASSLAGTGHLFGGELFF. The chain uses TRBV11-2 and TRBJ2-2; 9 positions agree with TRBD1. After removal of 1 base from V and 7 bases from J, the junction contained 13 bases not matched to a gene. Germline assignment: CDR1 SGHAT and CDR2 FQNNGV. The CDR3 consists of 18 residues.

Points on this clonotype: A read error may explain this, as a much larger clone is one base away. The genes are TRBV7-3 and TRBJ2-5, with TRBD1 as a possible D gene (6 bases). CDR3 size: 14 residues. Germline lookup yields CDR1 SGHTA and CDR2 FQGTGA. CDR3 nucleotides: TGTGCCTGCAGCTTCAGGACAGTTCAAGAGACCCAGTACTTC. Translated, it gives CACSFRTVQETQYF. Supplemented by reference TRBV7-3 and TRBJ2-5, the full variable domain reads GAGVSQTPSNKVTEKGKYVELRCDPISGHTALYWYRQSLGQGPEFLIYFQGTGAADDSGLPNDRFFAVRPEGSVSTLKIQRTERGDSAVYLCACSFRTVQETQYFGPGTRLLVL.

This clonotype appeared a few times. This chain joins TRBV19 and TRBJ1-5, with D possibly being TRBD1 (6 bases). The germline V and J ends were trimmed by 6 bases and 0 bases, with 12 bases remaining between them. Per the germline V gene, CDR1 is LNHDA and CDR2 is SQIVND (reference sequence). CDR3 length: 15 residues. The CDR3 DNA follows: TGTGCCAGTAGAGACAGGACTTATAGCAATCAGCCCCAGCATTTT. Its translation is CASRDRTYSNQPQHF.

Many counts were recorded for this clonotype. The V call is TRBV11-1, the J call TRBJ2-5; 10 bases align to TRBD2. The CDR3 is made up of 17 amino acids. Germline V gene sequence: CDR1 SGHAT, CDR2 FQDESV (reference sequence). With V trimmed by 2 bases and J by 2 bases, 8 bases remained unmatched. The CDR3 region has the DNA TGTGCCAGCAGCTTAAGGTCGGCTAGCGGGGGTCAAGAGACCCAGTACTTC. It codes for CASSLRSASGGQETQYF.

Ten or more counts support this clonotype. The chain has TRBV12-3 or TRBV12-4 and TRBJ1-2, with D tentatively TRBD1 (6 bases). There are 16 residues in the CDR3. Trimming cost V 2 bases and J 3 bases, with 16 bases left between them. The CDR3 DNA follows: TGTGCCAGCAGTTTACGCCGGACAGATGACTACTATGGCTACACCTTC. Translation gives CASSLRRTDDYYGYTF.

The genes are TRBV11-3 and TRBJ2-7; TRBD1 matches at 8 bases. The CDR3 is made up of 14 amino acids. Germline assignment: CDR1 SGHNT and CDR2 YENEEA. Losses at the gene ends were 1 base for V and 3 bases for J; bases not matched to a gene: 2. CDR3 sequence reads: CASSLVGTGYEQYF. CDR3 sequence (DNA): TGTGCCAGCAGCTTAGTCGGGACAGGCTACGAGCAGTACTTC.

This clonotype was seen at least ten times. V usage is TRBV30 and J usage is TRBJ2-7, with D possibly matching TRBD1 (6 bases). This CDR3 is built from 16 residues. V lost 0 bases and J lost 6, with 21 bases in between. Germline values: CDR1 GTSNPN, CDR2 SVGIG (reference sequence). CDR3 sequence (DNA): TGTGCCTGGAGTGTGGGGGTCGTGGGGGCTCTCGTCGAGCAGTACTTC. This codes for CAWSVGVVGALVEQYF.

This chain links TRBV15 with TRBJ2-5; 8 bases map to TRBD1. Trimming removed 0 bases from V and 5 bases from J; junction bases left unmatched: 8. Germline CDR1 LNHNV, CDR2 YYDKDF (reference sequence). The CDR3 is made up of 16 amino acids. The CDR3 sequence is CATSREGRGLGETQYF. Here the CDR3 DNA reads TGTGCCACCAGCAGAGAAGGCAGGGGGCTGGGGGAGACCCAGTACTTC.

This clonotype was observed a few times. The chain employs TRBV10-1 and TRBJ1-1; D remains ambiguous. V gave up 0 bases and J gave up 4 bases, with 12 bases separating them. The CDR3 runs to 15 residues. Germline lookup yields CDR1 WNHNN and CDR2 SYGVQD (reference sequence). The DNA for the CDR3 is TGCGCCAGCAGTGAGTCATTAAGGACTCCCACTGAAGCTTTCTTT. This codes for CASSESLRTPTEAFF.

Note on this clonotype: One junction end disagrees with the germline gene, perhaps due to a read error. This chain uses TRBV6-1 with TRBJ1-5, with a tentative D call TRBD1 (6 bases). The CDR3 sequence is 17 residues long. The germline CDR1 and CDR2 sequences are MNHNS and SASEGT. The CDR3 sequence: CASKTRSGGGGNRPQHF. The CDR3 nucleotides are TGTGCCAGCAAAACCCGTTCCGGGGGAGGGGGAAATCGGCCCCAGCATTTT.

This clonotype was counted between two and nine times. The rearrangement links TRBV5-6 to TRBJ2-5, with 13 bases matching TRBD2. Per germline, CDR1 SGHDT and CDR2 YYEEEE. There are 16 residues in the CDR3. The ends lost 3 bases at V and 1 base at J; junction bases unmatched: 3. This CDR3 reads CASSWGLAGSQETQYF. The CDR3 nucleotides read TGTGCCAGCAGCTGGGGACTAGCGGGATCCCAAGAGACCCAGTACTTC.

This clonotype was observed a few times. CDR3 nucleotides: TGTGCCAGCTCACTCGTCGGGGTCGCCAATCAGCCCCAGCATTTT. This translates into CASSLVGVANQPQHF. The rearrangement joins TRBV18 to TRBJ1-5; D not certain. The V end lost 4 bases, the J end lost 3 bases, and 13 bases lay between the germline ends. Germline V gene sequence: CDR1 KGHSH, CDR2 LQKENI. The CDR3 covers 15 residues.

This clonotype was counted a few times. This rearrangement joins TRBV20-1 to TRBJ2-2; no definite D call. This CDR3 has 13 residues. Germline-derived CDR1 and CDR2 are DFQATT and SNEGSKA (reference sequence). V was trimmed by 4 bases and J by 0 bases, leaving 6 bases between them. CDR3 amino acids: CSATSSNTGELFF. Here the CDR3 DNA reads TGCAGTGCTACTTCGTCGAACACCGGGGAGCTGTTTTTT.

This clonotype was picked up a small number of times. The rearrangement links TRBV9 to TRBJ1-1; no reliable D call. V was trimmed by 0 bases and J by 0 bases, leaving 9 bases between them. The CDR3 has 15 residues. Per germline, CDR1 SGDLS and CDR2 YYNGEE. CDR3 DNA: TGTGCCAGCAGCGTAGGAGGAGGGATGAACACTGAAGCTTTCTTT. It encodes CASSVGGGMNTEAFF.